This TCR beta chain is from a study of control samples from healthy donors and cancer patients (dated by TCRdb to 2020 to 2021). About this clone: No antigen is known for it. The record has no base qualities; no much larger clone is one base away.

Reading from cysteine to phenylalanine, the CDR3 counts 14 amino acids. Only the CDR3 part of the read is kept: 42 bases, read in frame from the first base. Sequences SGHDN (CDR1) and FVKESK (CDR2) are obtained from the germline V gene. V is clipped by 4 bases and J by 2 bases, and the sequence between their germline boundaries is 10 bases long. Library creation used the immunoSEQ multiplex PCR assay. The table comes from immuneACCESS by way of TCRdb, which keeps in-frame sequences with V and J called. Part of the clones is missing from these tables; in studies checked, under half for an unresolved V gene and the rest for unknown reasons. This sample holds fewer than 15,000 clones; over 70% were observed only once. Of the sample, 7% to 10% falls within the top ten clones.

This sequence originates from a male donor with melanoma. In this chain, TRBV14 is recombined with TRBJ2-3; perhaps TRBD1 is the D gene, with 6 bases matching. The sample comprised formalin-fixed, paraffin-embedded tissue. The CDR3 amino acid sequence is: CASSPGGLTDTQYF. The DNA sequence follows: TGTGCCAGCAGCCCTGGGGGCCTCACAGATACGCAGTATTTT.